This T cell receptor beta chain was identified in a study of radiotherapy plus CTLA-4 blockade in lung cancer. Trimming pared 7 bases from V and 0 bases from J, leaving 8 bases between. The CDR3 contains 13 residues. Germline CDR1 and CDR2: MNHEY and SMNVEV (reference sequence). Study conclusions and caveats: Clones derived from tumor TCRs expanded in blood after radiotherapy plus ipilimumab.

For this clone: Its target is unknown.

Clones were read by immunoSEQ multiplex PCR, and TCRdb kept only the in-frame ones, dropping some. The sample contains about 120,000 clones, over 80% of which appear only once. The TCR sequence derives from a human donor with non-small cell lung cancer that progressed on radiotherapy plus ipilimumab. The gene calls are TRBV27 and TRBJ2-3; a possible D gene is TRBD1 (5 bases). Sequences were derived from peripheral blood, sampled from a patient treated with radiotherapy plus ipilimumab. The DNA for the CDR3 is TGTGCCAGCATGGGGCAGAGCACAGATACGCAGTATTTT. Its protein product is CASMGQSTDTQYF.